This T cell receptor beta chain derives from a study of response to subunit inactivated influenza vaccine. A few counts support this clonotype. Its matching antigen is unknown. Points from the study as a whole: Authors suggested each seasonal flu vaccination may recruit only limited numbers of new T cells.

Trimming removed 0 bases from V and 4 bases from J, with 19 bases in between. This CDR3 has 18 residues. The V gene's germline CDR1 is MNHEY and CDR2 SVGEGT. TCRdb processed the RT-PCR reads anew with MiXCR; each CDR3 protein has one entry. Among 550,000 to 800,000 distinct CDR3 sequences, approximately 14% were seen once, and the ten largest hold 6% to 8%. Specimen: PBMCs from blood, collected 14 to 15 days before vaccination. The chain couples TRBV6-2 or TRBV6-3 to TRBJ2-1; D unclear. This sequence was found in a man over 45 who received an inactivated influenza vaccine. CDR3 residues: CASSYSSLGKPSYNEQFF. The CDR3 DNA reads TGTGCCAGCAGTTACTCGAGCCTTGGGAAGCCTTCTTACAATGAGCAGTTCTTC.